The 13 T cell receptor beta chains below come from one sample, sequenced in a study of blood T cell repertoires in COVID-19 (dated by TCRdb to 2019 to 2021). Preparation of the library involved the immunoSEQ multiplex PCR assay. TCRdb holds this immuneACCESS table with in-frame rearrangements only. Some clones are missing; in checked studies, unresolved V genes explain under half, and the rest has no known cause. The sample yields some 390,000 clones; around 91% were counted once. About 1.1% of the sample lies in the top ten. Sequencing was performed on PBMCs or T cells enriched from blood (not recorded which). The receptor source for this set is a man aged 25 to 40 who had recovered from COVID-19.

This sequence joins TRBV27 and TRBJ2-5; 11 bases are a match to TRBD2. V gave up 2 bases and J gave up 4 bases; unmatched junction bases: 3. Germline V CDR1 and CDR2: MNHEY, SMNVEV (reference sequence). This CDR3 is 15 amino acids long. The CDR3 loop reads CASSLTTSGRETQYF. The CDR3 DNA reads as TGTGCCAGCAGTTTAACAACTAGCGGGAGAGAGACCCAGTACTTC.

The rearrangement joins TRBV14 to TRBJ1-1; D not certain. CDR1 is SGHDN, CDR2 FVKESK, per germline. CDR3 length: 15 amino acids. V was trimmed by 6 bases and J by 0 bases, leaving 14 bases between them. CDR3 amino acids: CASSPLAIMNTEAFF. The DNA for the CDR3 is TGTGCCAGCAGTCCTTTGGCAATCATGAACACTGAAGCTTTCTTT.

The chain combines TRBV27 with TRBJ1-5; no reliable D call. Germline V CDR1 and CDR2: MNHEY, SMNVEV (reference sequence). This CDR3 is 16 amino acids long. Trimming took 7 bases from V and 1 from J, leaving 17 bases between them. CDR3 bases: TGTGCCAGCATGAAGCGGGCGGGTAGCAGCAATCAGCCCCAGCATTTT. Its protein is CASMKRAGSSNQPQHF.

V and J are TRBV28 and TRBJ2-5, with TRBD2 as a possible D gene (6 bases). With 4 bases removed from V and 1 base from J, the gap between germline ends came to 22 bases. CDR1 is MDHEN, CDR2 SYDVKM, per germline. CDR3 length: 18 amino acids. The CDR3 loop reads CASSSMGDAGGTQETQYF. In DNA, the CDR3 is TGTGCCAGCAGTTCCATGGGGGATGCAGGCGGGACCCAAGAGACCCAGTACTTC.

The chain joins TRBV27 to TRBJ1-5; tentatively, D is TRBD1 (5 bases). Trimming cost V 0 bases and J 3 bases, with 9 bases left between them. The germline CDR1 and CDR2 sequences are MNHEY and SMNVEV (reference sequence). This CDR3 spans 15 amino acids. The CDR3 protein is CASSLSPGNNQPQHF. DNA of the CDR3: TGTGCCAGCAGTTTATCGCCAGGGAACAATCAGCCCCAGCATTTT.

The rearrangement uses TRBV9 and TRBJ1-4; 9 bases line up with TRBD1. Per the germline V gene, CDR1 is SGDLS and CDR2 is YYNGEE. The V segment lost 2 bases and the J segment 3 bases; nucleotides outside the gene matches: 8. The length of the CDR3 is 17 residues. CDR3 nucleotide sequence: TGTGCCAGCAGCGTTACAGGGGGCGTAGCGTCTAATGAAAAACTGTTTTTT. Its translation: CASSVTGGVASNEKLFF. Full variable domain (missing parts from reference TRBV9 and TRBJ1-4): DSGVTQTPKHLITATGQRVTLRCSPRSGDLSVYWYQQSLDQGLQFLIQYYNGEERAKGNILERFSAQQFPDLHSELNLSSLELGDSALYFCASSVTGGVASNEKLFFGSGTQLSVL.

The rearrangement links TRBV7-2 to TRBJ2-7; TRBD2 matches 11 bases. J gave up 3 bases and V 5 bases, and 6 bases lay outside the gene matches. CDR3 length: 15 amino acids. In germline, CDR1 is SGHTA, CDR2 FQGNSA. CDR3 sequence (DNA): TGTGCCAGCAGCGGCGGGACTAGCGGATTCTACGAGCAGTACTTC. Protein sequence: CASSGGTSGFYEQYF.

This clone was seen a single time. CDR3 loop: CATSDSGTGVGEQYF. In nucleotides, the CDR3 is TGTGCCACCAGTGATTCCGGGACAGGGGTCGGCGAGCAGTACTTC. This chain connects TRBV24-1 to TRBJ2-7; 10 bases agree with TRBD1. Germline CDR1 KGHDR, CDR2 SFDVKD. J was trimmed by 6 bases and V by 2 bases; bases with no gene match: 6. The CDR3 length is 15 residues.

Comment on this clone: One junction end disagrees with the germline gene, perhaps due to a read error. The rearrangement links TRBV7-7 to TRBJ1-1; no clear D gene. The CDR3 consists of 13 residues. Germline CDR1 and CDR2: SSHAT and FNYEAQ (reference sequence). The CDR3 bases are TGTGCTAGCAGCTTACTTTTAGACACTGAAGCTTTCTTT. Its protein product is CASSLLLDTEAFF. The full variable domain, completed using reference TRBV7-7 and TRBJ1-1, is GAGVSQSPRYKVTKRGQDVTLRCDPISSHATLYWYQQALGQGPEFLTYFNYEAQPDKSGLPSDRFSAERPEGSISTLTIQRTEQRDSAMYRCASSLLLDTEAFFGQGTRLTVV.

This clone showed up many times. The chain uses TRBV5-6 and TRBJ2-5, with 9 bases aligning to TRBD2. Looked up from germline, CDR1 is SGHDT and CDR2 is YYEEEE. The CDR3 has 16 residues. V lost 0 bases, J lost 5 bases, and 8 bases stayed unmatched. The CDR3 spells CASSLAVWREGETQYF. Written as DNA, the CDR3 is TGTGCCAGCAGCTTGGCCGTGTGGCGGGAGGGGGAGACCCAGTACTTC.

Concerning this clone: Distinct nucleotide sequences in the sample also encode this CDR3. This chain joins TRBV7-9 and TRBJ2-2; D unresolved. CDR1 and CDR2 from the germline V gene are SEHNR and FQNEAQ (reference sequence). The V gene lost 6 bases and the J gene lost 2 bases, with 10 bases spanning the gap. CDR3 length equals 14 residues. CDR3 residues: CASRPTANTGELFF. The CDR3 nucleotides read TGTGCCAGCAGGCCTACAGCAAACACCGGGGAGCTGTTTTTT.

The V gene is TRBV6-5, the J gene TRBJ1-5; TRBD1 aligns across 8 bases. The CDR3 runs 15 residues. Germline lookup yields CDR1 MNHEY and CDR2 SVGAGI. The V and J ends lost 10 bases and 0 bases, in that order; junction bases with no gene match: 8. The CDR3 is CATQRTGNSNQPQHF. Written as DNA, the CDR3 is TGTGCCACCCAACGGACAGGGAATAGCAATCAGCCCCAGCATTTT.

The chain employs TRBV9 and TRBJ1-4; 8 nucleotides match TRBD1. This CDR3 is built from 17 residues. The ends lost 0 bases at V and 0 bases at J; junction bases unmatched: 4. The germline V gene encodes CDR1 SGDLS and CDR2 YYNGEE. Here the CDR3 DNA reads TGTGCCAGCAGCGTAGCAGGGGGCCCTGCAACTAATGAAAAACTGTTTTTT. It specifies CASSVAGGPATNEKLFF.